A selection of T cell receptor beta chains follows, all from one sample in a study of T cell repertoires in cytomegalovirus infection. A single record per CDR3 protein comes from TCRdb applying MiXCR to the reads. The sample yields 170,000 or so distinct CDR3 sequences, under 15% seen once. The sequencing input was PBMCs. All receptors come from a human donor in good health (CMV status not recorded). Some clones in this sample may be carry-over from other donors' samples. CDR3s include the opening cysteine and the closing phenylalanine or tryptophan. D genes are given only for firm matches. Rows give clone size only sometimes, using once, few, many, or a class for an expanded clone.

13 | TRBJ1-1 | NA | TRBV6-5 | NA | TGTGCCAGCAGAAGCTGGGGGACGCCAGAAGCTTTCTTT | CASRSWGTPEAFF
13 | TRBJ2-5 | NA | TRBV29-1 | NA | TGCAGCGGTGGGGACACCCCGGGGGAGACCCAGTACTTC | CSGGDTPGETQYF
18 | TRBJ1-1 | NA | TRBV6-2/TRBV6-3 | NA | TGTGCCAGCAGGAACCGATTGCCTCAGGACAGAGGTGGGACTGAAGCTTTCTTT | CASRNRLPQDRGGTEAFF
16 | TRBJ1-5 | NA | TRBV28 | TRBD1 | TGTGCCAGCAGTCCCCCCTGGACAGGGGGCGGGCAGCCCCAGCATTTT | CASSPPWTGGGQPQHF
14 | TRBJ1-2 | few | TRBV20-1 | NA | TGCAGTGCTAGAGATCAGCTCTTAAGCTATGGCTACACCTTC | CSARDQLLSYGYTF
13 | TRBJ1-2 | NA | TRBV7-3 | TRBD1 | TGTGCCAGCAGCCCAAGTGAGGGGGCAAGCTACACCTTC | CASSPSEGASYTF
12 | TRBJ2-7 | NA | TRBV19 | NA | TGTGCCAGTACACAGGGAGGCGACGAGCAGTACTTC | CASTQGGDEQYF
16 | TRBJ2-7 | NA | TRBV18 | TRBD2 | TGTGCCAGCTCACCAACTAGCGGGACTGGAAGTTACGAGCAGTACTTC | CASSPTSGTGSYEQYF
14 | TRBJ1-1 | many | TRBV12-5 | NA | TGTGCTAGTGGCCTCGGACAACCGAACACTGAAGCTTTCTTT | CASGLGQPNTEAFF
15 | TRBJ1-5 | few | TRBV6-1 | NA | TGTGCCAGCAGTTTCCCCGGGGGTTATTATCAGCCCCAGCATTTT | CASSFPGGYYQPQHF
14 | TRBJ1-1 | few | TRBV6-1 | TRBD1 | TGTGCCAGCAACGACAGGGGTACGGGTACTGAAGCTTTCTTT | CASNDRGTGTEAFF
14 | TRBJ2-7 | many | TRBV7-9 | NA | TGTGCCAGCAGCTTTTTTTTAACCGGTTACGAGCAGTACTTC | CASSFFLTGYEQYF
10 | TRBJ1-2 | NA | TRBV28 | NA | TGTGCCAGCAGTCACGTCGGCTACACCTTC | CASSHVGYTF
15 | TRBJ1-1 | many | TRBV7-8 | NA | TGTGCCAGCAGCTTAGTGGGAAGGAAGGGCACTGAAGCTTTCTTT | CASSLVGRKGTEAFF
14 | TRBJ1-5 | many | TRBV6-5 | NA | TGTGCCAGCTCCAGGACGCCGAGCAATCAGCCCCAGCATTTT | CASSRTPSNQPQHF
15 | TRBJ1-4 | few | TRBV15 | NA | TGTGCCACCAGCGAAACTTCAACAACTAATGAAAAACTGTTTTTT | CATSETSTTNEKLFF
15 | TRBJ2-7 | many | TRBV10-3 | TRBD2 | TGTGCCATCAGTGAGTCAAGACTAGCGGGAACCGAGCAGTACTTC | CAISESRLAGTEQYF
16 | TRBJ2-7 | NA | TRBV2 | NA | TGTGCCAGCAGTGACCAACCAGGACAGCTGGGTGTGGAGCAGTACTTC | CASSDQPGQLGVEQYF
14 | TRBJ2-7 | many | TRBV7-2 | TRBD1 | TGTGCCAGCAGCTACGGGACAGGTCCCTACGAGCAGTACTTC | CASSYGTGPYEQYF
13 | TRBJ1-5 | many | TRBV5-5 | NA | TGTGCCAGCAGCCCCTCAGATAATCAGCCCCAGCATTTT | CASSPSDNQPQHF
15 | TRBJ2-2 | NA | TRBV20-1 | NA | TGCAGTGCTAGAGATCCCCTACGTAGCATCGGGGAGCTGTTTTTT | CSARDPLRSIGELFF
15 | TRBJ1-1 | few | TRBV11-2 | TRBD1 | TGTGCCAGCAGCATAAACAGGGGATTGAACACTGAAGCTTTCTTT | CASSINRGLNTEAFF
16 | TRBJ2-1 | NA | TRBV9 | NA | TGTGCCAGCAGCGTAGAGGGGGGTCACGGGGCCCACGGACAGTTCTTC | CASSVEGGHGAHGQFF
12 | TRBJ1-2 | NA | TRBV3-1 | NA | TGTGCCAGCAGCCGAGGAACGGACGGCTACACCTTC | CASSRGTDGYTF
13 | TRBJ1-2 | NA | TRBV7-2 | NA | TGTGCCAGCAGCTTAAACCGCATAGGAGGCTACACCTTC | CASSLNRIGGYTF
18 | TRBJ1-3 | few | TRBV11-2 | NA | TGTGCCAGCAGCTTTTATGGACGGCGCGGTGGGGAGGGAAACACCATATATTTT | CASSFYGRRGGEGNTIYF
15 | TRBJ1-3 | few | TRBV20-1 | TRBD1 | TGCAGTGCTGGTCCTCGGACAGGTGGTCTATCCACCATATATTTT | CSAGPRTGGLSTIYF
15 | TRBJ2-6 | NA | TRBV11-1 | NA | TGTGCCAGCAGCTTTGGTCTCTCTGGGGCCAACGTCCTGACTTTC | CASSFGLSGANVLTF
15 | TRBJ2-5 | once | TRBV20-1 | TRBD2 | TGCAGTGCTAGATTAGCGGGGTGGGACCAAGAGGCCCAGTACTTC | CSARLAGWDQEAQYF
13 | TRBJ1-1 | NA | TRBV24-1 | TRBD1 | TGTGCCACCAGTGATTCTGGACAGGGTACGGCTTTCTTT | CATSDSGQGTAFF
14 | TRBJ2-6 | many | TRBV12-3/TRBV12-4 | TRBD1 | TGTGCCAGCACCCGGACAGGCGGGGCCAACGTCCTGACTTTC | CASTRTGGANVLTF
14 | TRBJ1-1 | few | TRBV7-2 | NA | TGTGCCAGCAGCTTAGCGCCAGTGAACACTGAAGCTTTCTTT | CASSLAPVNTEAFF
13 | TRBJ2-4 | NA | TRBV18 | NA | TGTGCCAGCTCTCTGGACCGGGGGAGCATTCAGTACTTC | CASSLDRGSIQYF
14 | TRBJ2-7 | NA | TRBV20-1 | NA | TGCAGTGCTAGAACACCGGGACGGCCCTACGAGCAGTACTTC | CSARTPGRPYEQYF
16 | TRBJ1-5 | NA | TRBV18 | NA | TGTGCCAGCTCACCTACCGGCCCAGGGGTTAATCAGCCCCAGCATTTT | CASSPTGPGVNQPQHF
15 | TRBJ1-1 | NA | TRBV19 | NA | TGTGCCGTTGGGACCCCTAAAGGGATGAACACTGAAGCTTTCTTT | CAVGTPKGMNTEAFF
11 | TRBJ1-1 | few | TRBV25-1 | NA | TGTGCCAGCCAAAGCCTGACTGAAGCTTTCTTT | CASQSLTEAFF
14 | TRBJ1-1 | many | TRBV12-3/TRBV12-4 | NA | TGTGCCAGCAGTTTAGCGGGAAGGGGCACTGAAGCTTTCTTT | CASSLAGRGTEAFF
15 | TRBJ2-7 | many | TRBV12-3/TRBV12-4 | NA | TGTGCCAGCAGTACCCGTCGCACCGGTCTACGCGAGCAGTACTTC | CASSTRRTGLREQYF
13 | TRBJ2-7 | many | TRBV7-2 | NA | TGTGCCAGCAGCCCTCGGGGCTCCTACGAGCAGTACTTC | CASSPRGSYEQYF
14 | TRBJ2-3 | NA | TRBV28 | NA | TGTGCCAGCAGTTCCCCCCTGGGAACAGATACGCAGTATTTT | CASSSPLGTDTQYF
14 | TRBJ1-1 | NA | TRBV20-1 | NA | TGCAGTGCTAGAGAAAAGGGATTTAGCACTGAAGCTTTCTTT | CSAREKGFSTEAFF
16 | TRBJ2-2 | many | TRBV7-2 | NA | TGTGCCAGCAGCTTAAAAGGTCTATTGAACACCGGGGAGCTGTTTTTT | CASSLKGLLNTGELFF
12 | TRBJ2-1 | NA | TRBV20-1 | NA | TGCAGTGCTAGGGTTTCCCCGGATGAGCAGTTCTTC | CSARVSPDEQFF
17 | TRBJ2-4 | few | TRBV7-6 | NA | TGTGCCAGCAGCTTAGGGAGTCGGAGGGTAACCAAAAACATTCAGTACTTC | CASSLGSRRVTKNIQYF
16 | TRBJ1-1 | NA | TRBV4-2 | NA | TGTGCCAGCAGCCAAGAGGCGGGGATGGTGATGGCTGAAGCTTTCTTT | CASSQEAGMVMAEAFF
17 | TRBJ2-3 | NA | TRBV4-1 | NA | TGCGCCAGCAGCCAGGCGGGGACTCCAGATCCGTGGGATACGCAGTATTTT | CASSQAGTPDPWDTQYF
13 | TRBJ1-2 | NA | TRBV5-1 | NA | TGCGCCAGCAGCTTGGACACAGGAAATGGCTACACCTTC | CASSLDTGNGYTF
14 | TRBJ2-3 | NA | TRBV20-1 | NA | TGCAGTGCTAGAGGAGACCGTAGCACAGATACGCAGTATTTT | CSARGDRSTDTQYF
14 | TRBJ2-5 | NA | TRBV10-1 | NA | TGCGCCAGCAGTGAGTCACCAGGGCGGGAGACCCAGTACTTC | CASSESPGRETQYF
14 | TRBJ2-1 | NA | TRBV29-1 | NA | TGCAGCGTTAGGGGTGGGATCAGCTACAATGAGCAGTTCTTC | CSVRGGISYNEQFF
13 | TRBJ2-1 | few | TRBV6-2/TRBV6-3 | NA | TGTGCCAGCAGGGCCACAGGGAATTTAGGGCAGTTCTTC | CASRATGNLGQFF
13 | TRBJ2-3 | many | TRBV10-3 | NA | TGTGCCATCAGTGAGCCCCCCCAAGATACGCAGTATTTT | CAISEPPQDTQYF
18 | TRBJ2-1 | many | TRBV7-9 | NA | TGTGCCAGCAGCTTAGCGAGGGCAGGGGGGAGATCCTACAATGAGCAGTTCTTC | CASSLARAGGRSYNEQFF
13 | TRBJ2-5 | NA | TRBV29-1 | NA | TGCAGCGTTGATAGTAGGGTGTCGGGGACCCAGTACTTC | CSVDSRVSGTQYF